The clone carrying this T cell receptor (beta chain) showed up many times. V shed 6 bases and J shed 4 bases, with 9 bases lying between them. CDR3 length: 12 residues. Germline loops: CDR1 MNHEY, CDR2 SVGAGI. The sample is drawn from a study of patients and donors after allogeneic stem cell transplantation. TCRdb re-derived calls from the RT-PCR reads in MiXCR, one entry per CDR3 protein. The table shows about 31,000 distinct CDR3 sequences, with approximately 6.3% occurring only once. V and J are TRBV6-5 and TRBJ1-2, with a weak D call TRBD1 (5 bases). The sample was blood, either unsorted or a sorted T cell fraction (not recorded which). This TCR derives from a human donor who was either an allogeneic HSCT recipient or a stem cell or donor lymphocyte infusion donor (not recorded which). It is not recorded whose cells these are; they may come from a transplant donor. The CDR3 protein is CASRTAVYGYTF. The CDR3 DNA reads TGTGCCAGCAGGACAGCAGTCTATGGCTACACCTTC.